A selection of T cell receptor beta chains follows, all from one sample in a study of PD-1 blockade in classical Hodgkin lymphoma. Measured with immunoSEQ multiplex PCR; TCRdb has only the in-frame clones, and not every one. The sample contains about 15,000 clones, 65% to 85% of which appear only once. The source material was peripheral blood mononuclear cells (PBMCs), sampled before the second cycle of nivolumab. These receptors all stem from a human donor with classical Hodgkin lymphoma. Each CDR3 is given with its conserved first and last residue.

V gene: TRBV27
J gene: TRBJ2-1
CDR3 protein: CASSKGLAGYNEQFF

V gene: TRBV5-8
J gene: TRBJ2-3
CDR3 protein: CASSLEPHTDTQYF

V gene: TRBV19
J gene: TRBJ2-1
CDR3 protein: CASGPRPTTHEQFF

V gene: TRBV28
J gene: TRBJ1-1
CDR3 protein: CASSLRNTEAFF

V gene: TRBV28
J gene: TRBJ2-1
CDR3 protein: CASSLKATQGGDEQFF

V gene: TRBV5-1
J gene: TRBJ2-3
CDR3 protein: CASSARDSGLLGTDTQYF

V gene: TRBV10-1
J gene: TRBJ2-4
CDR3 protein: CASSREPADIQYF

V gene: TRBV18
J gene: TRBJ2-7
CDR3 protein: CASSPLQGVQGEQYF

V gene: TRBV7-9
J gene: TRBJ2-4
CDR3 protein: CASSLGDSGIQYF

V gene: TRBV5-8
J gene: TRBJ2-7
CDR3 protein: CASSLVRGAGEQYF

V gene: TRBV10-2
J gene: TRBJ1-1
CDR3 protein: CASSDAGTMNTEAFF

V gene: TRBV15
J gene: TRBJ2-7
CDR3 protein: CATSRDPGGEQYF

V gene: TRBV11-2
J gene: TRBJ1-5
CDR3 protein: CASSLMGQPNQPQHF

V gene: TRBV5-1
J gene: TRBJ2-7
CDR3 protein: CASSLDGQVLSYEQYF

V gene: TRBV18
J gene: TRBJ1-2
CDR3 protein: CASSGQGASYGYTF

V gene: TRBV25-1
J gene: TRBJ2-1
CDR3 protein: CASSAFFEQFF